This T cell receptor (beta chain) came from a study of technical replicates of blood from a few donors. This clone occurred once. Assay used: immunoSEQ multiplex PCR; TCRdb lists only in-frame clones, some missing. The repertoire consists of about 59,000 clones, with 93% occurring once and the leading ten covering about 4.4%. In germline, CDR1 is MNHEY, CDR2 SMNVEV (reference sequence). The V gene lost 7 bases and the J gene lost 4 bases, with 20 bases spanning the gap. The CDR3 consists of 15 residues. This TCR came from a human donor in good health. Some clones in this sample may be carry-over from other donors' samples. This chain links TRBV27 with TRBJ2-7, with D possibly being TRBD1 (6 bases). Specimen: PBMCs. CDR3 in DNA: TGTGCCAGCAAAGGGAAACAGGGCCCTTTTTACGAGCAGTACTTC. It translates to CASKGKQGPFYEQYF.